The rows below give T cell receptor beta chains drawn from one sample of a study of T cells after yellow fever vaccination. TCRdb re-called the 5' RACE reads through MiXCR, storing one row per CDR3 protein. The repertoire includes 100,000 to 150,000 distinct CDR3 sequences, about 8.8% of them detected once, and roughly 40% sits in the top ten. Specimen: CD8+ T cells sorted from PBMCs, collected on the day of the yellow fever booster vaccination. The receptors were gathered from a young man who received the YFV17D yellow fever vaccine. CDR3s include the opening cysteine and the closing phenylalanine or tryptophan. The order of the fields is clone size, CDR3 length, D gene, J gene, V gene, CDR3 protein, CDR3 DNA. The D gene is left open where the match is weak. Size is omitted from some rows. Given values are once, few, many or a class for expanded clones.

clone_size: many
cdr3_length: 15
d_call: TRBD1
j_call: TRBJ1-2
v_call: TRBV7-8
cdr3_aa: CASSPMGQTNYGYTF
cdr3_nt: TGTGCCAGCAGCCCTATGGGACAGACTAACTATGGCTACACCTTC

clone_size: few
cdr3_length: 17
d_call: TRBD1
j_call: TRBJ2-7
v_call: TRBV6-2/TRBV6-3
cdr3_aa: CASSYPPRTGRGDEQYF
cdr3_nt: TGTGCCAGCAGTTACCCCCCCCGGACAGGGAGAGGGGACGAGCAGTACTTC

clone_size: few
cdr3_length: 15
d_call: .
j_call: TRBJ2-1
v_call: TRBV4-1
cdr3_aa: CASSRSMGVQNEQFF
cdr3_nt: TGCGCCAGCAGCCGGTCCATGGGGGTCCAGAATGAGCAGTTCTTC

clone_size: once
cdr3_length: 15
d_call: .
j_call: TRBJ2-7
v_call: TRBV2
cdr3_aa: CASSLRPDTQYEQYF
cdr3_nt: TGTGCCAGCAGTCTCCGTCCCGATACCCAGTACGAGCAGTACTTC

clone_size: many
cdr3_length: 17
d_call: .
j_call: TRBJ2-1
v_call: TRBV7-9
cdr3_aa: CASSLADGGSSYNEQFF
cdr3_nt: TGTGCCAGCAGCTTAGCAGATGGGGGAAGCTCCTACAATGAGCAGTTCTTC

clone_size: few
cdr3_length: 15
d_call: TRBD2
j_call: TRBJ2-3
v_call: TRBV15
cdr3_aa: CATRLGLAGLDTQYF
cdr3_nt: TGTGCCACCAGATTGGGACTAGCGGGGTTAGATACGCAGTATTTT

clone_size: many
cdr3_length: 18
d_call: TRBD2
j_call: TRBJ2-5
v_call: TRBV4-1
cdr3_aa: CASSQAYGAGGNLETQYF
cdr3_nt: TGCGCCAGCAGCCAAGCGTACGGCGCGGGGGGAAATCTGGAGACCCAGTACTTC

clone_size: .
cdr3_length: 13
d_call: .
j_call: TRBJ1-2
v_call: TRBV30
cdr3_aa: CAWSVGTVYGYTF
cdr3_nt: TGTGCCTGGAGTGTAGGGACTGTCTATGGCTACACCTTC

clone_size: .
cdr3_length: 14
d_call: TRBD1
j_call: TRBJ2-7
v_call: TRBV4-1
cdr3_aa: CASSQGGQGYEQYF
cdr3_nt: TGCGCCAGCAGCCAGGGGGGACAGGGCTACGAGCAGTACTTC

clone_size: .
cdr3_length: 14
d_call: .
j_call: TRBJ2-1
v_call: TRBV4-3
cdr3_aa: CASSQEVGWNEQFF
cdr3_nt: TGCGCCAGCAGCCAAGAGGTAGGGTGGAATGAGCAGTTCTTC

clone_size: .
cdr3_length: 14
d_call: .
j_call: TRBJ2-3
v_call: TRBV5-1
cdr3_aa: CASSLGVSTDTQYF
cdr3_nt: TGCGCCAGCAGCTTGGGAGTTAGCACAGATACGCAGTATTTT

clone_size: .
cdr3_length: 13
d_call: .
j_call: TRBJ2-7
v_call: TRBV27
cdr3_aa: CASSGGLPYEQYF
cdr3_nt: TGTGCCAGCAGTGGGGGGCTACCCTACGAGCAGTACTTC

clone_size: few
cdr3_length: 14
d_call: .
j_call: TRBJ1-2
v_call: TRBV4-1
cdr3_aa: CASSQDPDSYGYTF
cdr3_nt: TGCGCCAGCAGCCAAGATCCGGACAGCTATGGCTACACCTTC

clone_size: .
cdr3_length: 15
d_call: .
j_call: TRBJ2-2
v_call: TRBV9
cdr3_aa: CASSVVGLNTGELFF
cdr3_nt: TGTGCCAGCAGCGTAGTGGGGTTGAACACCGGGGAGCTGTTTTTT

clone_size: .
cdr3_length: 14
d_call: .
j_call: TRBJ2-7
v_call: TRBV7-9
cdr3_aa: CASSSVGLGREQYF
cdr3_nt: TGTGCCAGCAGCTCCGTGGGGTTAGGGCGCGAGCAGTACTTC

clone_size: many
cdr3_length: 15
d_call: .
j_call: TRBJ2-2
v_call: TRBV6-5
cdr3_aa: CASSPWDGNTGELFF
cdr3_nt: TGTGCCAGCAGTCCCTGGGACGGGAACACCGGGGAGCTGTTTTTT

clone_size: few
cdr3_length: 16
d_call: TRBD2
j_call: TRBJ2-1
v_call: TRBV4-3
cdr3_aa: CASSQLAGDLDNEQFF
cdr3_nt: TGCGCCAGCAGCCAGCTAGCGGGGGACCTCGACAATGAGCAGTTCTTC

clone_size: few
cdr3_length: 16
d_call: .
j_call: TRBJ1-1
v_call: TRBV7-6
cdr3_aa: CASSLNREARSTEAFF
cdr3_nt: TGTGCCAGCAGCTTGAACAGGGAGGCGAGAAGCACTGAAGCTTTCTTT